This TCR beta chain appears in the sequencing data of a study of blood T cell repertoires in COVID-19. This table comes from immunoSEQ multiplex PCR, and its TCRdb copy is limited to in-frame clones, with some not included. The repertoire holds 100,000 to 130,000 clones, roughly 90% seen once, with approximately 4.9% in the top ten. Trimming removed 4 bases from V and 5 bases from J; junction bases left unmatched: 2. CDR1 is MGHRA and CDR2 is YSYEKL in the germline V gene. The CDR3 loop spans 13 amino acids. This TCR derives from a man aged 40-49 years with active or convalescent COVID-19. Sequencing input: peripheral blood. The rearrangement links TRBV4-1 to TRBJ2-5, with TRBD2 matching over 9 bases. CDR3 protein: CASSLSGSETQYF. CDR3 coding DNA: TGCGCCAGCAGCCTTAGCGGGAGCGAGACCCAGTACTTC.